The T cell receptor (beta chain) described here comes from a study of T cell clonotyping in hematopoietic cell transplantation (dated by TCRdb to the early 2020s). Turning to the overall study: Recipient samples taken before transplant were obtained following cytoreduction. A total of some 130 blood samples were collected in the study from approximately 34 consecutive transplant recipients and their related donors. Patients were recruited between September 2015 and 2017 and followed until late 2020 or death. The full study reports these points: After transplant, TCR diversity in recipients dropped, and pathologically expanded clonotypes climbed progressively between day 30 and day 180. Overlap with donor repertoires was found for only a small fraction of recipient repertoires, with over 95% found to appear de novo at the given depth. Broader posttransplant TCR repertoire diversity was predicted by donor and pretransplant recipient Inverse Simpson Index values. Sample size was limited, and cells were not sorted, so CD4 and CD8 repertoire contributions could not be separated.

V and J are truncated by 4 bases and 2 bases respectively, leaving an intervening sequence of 15 bases. The CDR3 sequence holds 15 residues, the cysteine and phenylalanine included. The retained sequence is limited to the CDR3, 45 bases, with the frame set at the first base. CDR1 SGHNT and CDR2 YENEEA are derived from the germline V gene. This clone has a single count. Its specific antigen is unknown. Qualities for individual bases were not recorded, and no much larger clone is one base off. TCR beta CDR3 regions were amplified from genomic DNA with the immunoSEQ assay, a bias-controlled multiplex PCR using V- and J-specific primers. A proprietary barcode and Illumina adapter sequences were added to the CDR3 amplicons in a second PCR step. An Illumina MiSeq instrument was used to sequence the CDR3 libraries. In the source study's methods: Export and quality control were performed with immunoSEQ Analyzer 3.0, and downstream analyses were performed with R Bioconductor and Immunarch. Only productive rearrangements within the normalized downsampled data set were used in the calculation of repertoire metrics. Clonotypes larger than 5 templates in the normalized cohort were defined as pathologically expanded. Repertoire diversity was measured with the Inverse Simpson Index. The non-normalized data set was used for CMV-specificity analyses so that all clonotypes could be captured. TCRdb mirrors the immuneACCESS table, restricted to in-frame sequences. Some clones are absent from its copies; in checked studies, under half trace to an unresolved V gene, and the reason for the others is unknown. V, J and clone size are taken as reported in that table, and D and trimming were inferred from the DNA itself. Present in this sample are some 19,000 clones, roughly 80% of which were seen just once. The ten largest clones add up to around a sixth of the sample.

Read against the paper, the sample's time point label means: recipient sample about 28 days before transplant, after cytoreduction. Recipient blood was collected about 28 days before transplant and at days 30, 100 and 180 after transplant. Nuclei Lysis Solution was used to extract genomic DNA from fresh or cryopreserved unfractionated peripheral blood mononuclear cells. The TCR originated in a man in his 60s with acute myeloid leukemia. Some clones in this sample may be carry-over from other donors' samples. Here the sequenced sample was peripheral blood mononuclear cells, taken before stem cell transplant. The chain is made from TRBV11-3 and TRBJ2-7, and TRBD1 may be the D gene, going by 6 matching bases. CDR3 reads: CASSSYFDRPYEQYF. The nucleotide sequence reads TGTGCCAGCAGCTCTTATTTTGACAGGCCCTACGAGCAGTACTTC.